This paragraph reports one TCR beta chain. Its antigen is undetermined. This sample was included in a study of T cells expressing NK-cell markers. Turning to the study itself: CD3+CD56+NKG2C+, CD3+CD56+NKG2C- and CD3+CD56-NKG2C+ T cells, once sorted, supplied the TCR beta repertoires. Just one sequenced donor of eight was HCMV-seronegative, while seven were seropositive.

Study-level points and caveats: What remained unclear was the HCMV specificity of expanded NKG2C+ T cell clones.

Germline lookup yields CDR1 LNHNV and CDR2 YYDKDF (reference sequence). This CDR3 has 14 amino acids. TCR beta cDNA was generated via 5'RACE template switching incorporating UMIs. TCRdb re-called the 5' RACE reads and shows each CDR3 protein once, DNA omitted. In total, the table holds hundreds of thousands of distinct CDR3 sequences. What was sequenced was blood T cells: a sorted CD56 or NKG2C T cell subset, CD4+ or CD8+ T cells, or bulk PBMC T cells (not recorded which). This sequence was found in a man between 18 and 35 years old in good health. The chain couples TRBV15 to TRBJ2-7; absent DNA, TCRdb's TRBD1 call cannot be checked. The chain's CDR3 is CATSTGDGAYEQYF.